This T cell receptor (beta chain) was sequenced during a study of OX40 agonist ivuxolimab in advanced cancers. Study as a whole: Each dose-escalation patient presented with hepatocellular carcinoma, melanoma, renal cell or head and neck cancer.

Notes on the study in general: Doses of 0.1 to 3.0 mg/kg were accompanied by clonal expansion of CD4+ and CD8+ blood T cells by week 6.

Clones were read by immunoSEQ multiplex PCR, and TCRdb kept only the in-frame ones, dropping some. The sample lists over 20,000 clones; over 80% were seen once. At baseline, cycle 4 day 1, and cycle 7 day 1, blood was sampled. On this clone: What it binds is not known.

Here the sequenced sample was CD4+ or CD8+ T cells sorted from blood, taken in a trial of the OX40 agonist ivuxolimab. The source is an adult with an advanced solid tumor such as melanoma, head and neck, liver or kidney cancer.

DNA for the CDR3: TGTGCCAGCAGTTACGACAGTCTCTATAATTCACCCCTCCACTTT. It is translated as CASSYDSLYNSPLHF. V is TRBV6-6 and J is TRBJ1-6, with a weak D call TRBD1 (5 bases). V was shortened by 2 bases and J by 3 bases, with 8 bases between the two germline ends. The CDR3 length is 15 residues. Germline V gives CDR1 MNHNY, CDR2 SVGAGI (reference sequence).